Listed below are T cell receptor beta chains from one sample, sequenced in a study of memory CD4+ T cells and cytomegalovirus serostatus. Some clones are missing from TCRdb's copy, which holds only in-frame ones; the method was immunoSEQ multiplex PCR. This table has about 46,000 clones, roughly 80% appearing once. Input material: memory CD4+ T cells from blood. The receptors were gathered from an adult in good health and CMV-seronegative. Both conserved end residues are trimmed from each CDR3. D genes are given only for firm matches.

d_call v_call cdr3_aa
- TRBV7-8 ASSLSGAPQETQY
- TRBV4-3 ASSQDQGEYNEQF
- TRBV4-2 ASSQEVLWGDNEQF
- TRBV7-6 ASSPHEDTQY
- TRBV6-1 ASSVKGNTEAF
- TRBV5-1 ASSSSPLASGDTQY
- TRBV6-5 ASSYIRGAYTEAF
- TRBV6-1 ASSFRQESTEAF
- TRBV6-1 ASGSGMNTEAF
- TRBV27 ASNNRKT
- TRBV28 ASSFSQGTLFNQPQH
TRBD1 TRBV5-1 ASTSGTGGSSYEQY
- TRBV18 ASSPDSGGQPQH
- TRBV30 AWRGVSGANVLT
- TRBV15 ATSRDRSSYEQY
- TRBV6-1 ASSESPRVYGYT
TRBD1 TRBV18 ASSSVGQTEAF
- TRBV5-4 ASSLGAGVFYGYT
TRBD1 TRBV9 ASSVLDRDEQY
- TRBV30 AWSNWGGVSGNTIY
- TRBV10-3 AISESKVFNYGYT
- TRBV2 ASSSTSYEQY
TRBD1 TRBV30 AWIKQGFWANQPQH
- TRBV7-2 ASSQNTPGLSLHPEAF
- TRBV28 ASSLGRSYEQY
TRBD2 TRBV29-1 SVEVAGVMDEQY
TRBD1 TRBV7-6 ASSSGTGVDSPLH
- TRBV18 ASSTDAYEQY
TRBD1 TRBV19 ATWDRKETEAF
TRBD1 TRBV6-5 ASSYQQGWFYGYT
- TRBV5-1 ASSYLGQAGSVGGYT
- TRBV10-3 ATQTREAGNYGYT
TRBD2 TRBV10-3 AISHGGANEQY
- TRBV6-5 ASSPSNKPYGYT
TRBD1 TRBV27 ASSFRDSDYEQY
TRBD1 TRBV18 ASSPRDRVTGTEAF
TRBD2 TRBV11-2 ASSPLAGGLNTQY
TRBD1 TRBV5-1 ASSLAGTANTEAF
- TRBV7-3 ASSFWGIGYT
TRBD1 TRBV6-4 ASSALPGQGSLEAF
- TRBV5-1 ASSLEGREQSPLH
- TRBV6-5 ASSTGRVGYT
TRBD1 TRBV7-9 ASSLAPGQVGFNYGYT
- TRBV6-6 ATKDADTQY
TRBD2 TRBV2 ASRGGTGWTQETQY
- TRBV4-2 ASSQDLETNPY
- TRBV5-6 ASVKESEQF
TRBD1 TRBV6-6 ASSSSDRGKNTEAF
- TRBV7-9 ASSYLSYGYT
TRBD1 TRBV7-9 ASSSQGDQPQH
- TRBV18 ASSPRKGNQETQY
- TRBV2 ATGTLKNIQY